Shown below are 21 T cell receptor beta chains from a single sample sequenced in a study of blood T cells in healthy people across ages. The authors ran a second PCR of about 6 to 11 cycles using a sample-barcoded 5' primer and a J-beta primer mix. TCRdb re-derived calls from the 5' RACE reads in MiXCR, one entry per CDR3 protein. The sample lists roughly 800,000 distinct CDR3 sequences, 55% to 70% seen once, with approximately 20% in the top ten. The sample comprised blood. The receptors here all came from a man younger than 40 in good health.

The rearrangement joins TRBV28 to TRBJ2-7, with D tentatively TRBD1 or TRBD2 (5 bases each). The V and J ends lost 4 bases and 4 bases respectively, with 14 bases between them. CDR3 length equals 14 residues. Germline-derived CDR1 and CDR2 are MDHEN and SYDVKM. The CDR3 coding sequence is TGTGCCAGCAGTTCACCGGGACCGCAATACGAGCAGTACTTC. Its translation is CASSSPGPQYEQYF.

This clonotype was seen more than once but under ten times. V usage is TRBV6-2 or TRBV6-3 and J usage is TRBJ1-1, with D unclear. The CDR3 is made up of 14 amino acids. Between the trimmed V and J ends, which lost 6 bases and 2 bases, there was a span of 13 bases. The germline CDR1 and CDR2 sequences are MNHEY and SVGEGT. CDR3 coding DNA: TGTGCCAGCAGACCTTATAGATTTAACACTGAAGCTTTCTTT. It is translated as CASRPYRFNTEAFF.

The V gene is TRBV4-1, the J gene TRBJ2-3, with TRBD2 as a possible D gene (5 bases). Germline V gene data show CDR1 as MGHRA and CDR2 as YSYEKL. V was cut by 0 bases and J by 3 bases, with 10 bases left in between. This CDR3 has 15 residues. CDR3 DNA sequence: TGCGCCAGCAGCCAAGATGCTGGAGGAACAGATACGCAGTATTTT. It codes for CASSQDAGGTDTQYF.

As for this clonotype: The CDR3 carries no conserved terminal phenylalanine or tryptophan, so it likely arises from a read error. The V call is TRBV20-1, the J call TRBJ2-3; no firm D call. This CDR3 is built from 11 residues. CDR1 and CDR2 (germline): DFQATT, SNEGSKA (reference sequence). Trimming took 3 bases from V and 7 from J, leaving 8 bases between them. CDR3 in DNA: TGCAGTGCTAGGACGAGCCATACGCAGTATTTA. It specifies CSARTSHTQYL.

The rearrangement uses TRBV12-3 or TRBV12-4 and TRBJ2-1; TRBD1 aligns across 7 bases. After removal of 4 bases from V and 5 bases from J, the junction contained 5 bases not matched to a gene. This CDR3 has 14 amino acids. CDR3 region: CASSSPDRHNEQFF. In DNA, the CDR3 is TGTGCCAGCAGTTCCCCGGACAGGCACAATGAGCAGTTCTTC.

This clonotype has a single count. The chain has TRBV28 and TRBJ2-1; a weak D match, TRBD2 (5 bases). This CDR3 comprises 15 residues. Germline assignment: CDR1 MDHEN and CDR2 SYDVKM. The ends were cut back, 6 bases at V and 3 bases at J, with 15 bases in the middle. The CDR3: CASSSMGRDYNEQFF. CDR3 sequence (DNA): TGTGCCAGCAGCTCGATGGGCCGGGACTACAATGAGCAGTTCTTC.

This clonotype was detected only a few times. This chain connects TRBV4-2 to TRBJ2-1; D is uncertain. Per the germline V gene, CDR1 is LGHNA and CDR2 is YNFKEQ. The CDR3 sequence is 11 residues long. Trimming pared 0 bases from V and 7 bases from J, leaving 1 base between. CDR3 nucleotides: TGTGCCAGCAGCCAAGAAAATGAGCAGTTCTTC. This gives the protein CASSQENEQFF.

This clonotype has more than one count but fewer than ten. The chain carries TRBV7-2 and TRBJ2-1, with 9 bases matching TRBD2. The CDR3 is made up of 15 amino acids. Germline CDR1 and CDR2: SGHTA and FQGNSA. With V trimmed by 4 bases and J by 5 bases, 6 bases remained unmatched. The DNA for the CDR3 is TGTGCCAGCAGCTCGAGGACTAGCGCCCACAATGAGCAGTTCTTC. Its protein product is CASSSRTSAHNEQFF.

Written as DNA, the CDR3 is TGTGCCAGCAGACCCGACGGGAGAGGCCCTACCGAGCAGTACTTC. Residues: CASRPDGRGPTEQYF. V usage is TRBV2 and J usage is TRBJ2-5; D possibly corresponds to TRBD2 (6 bases). The tail of the sequence fits TRBJ2-7 better, so the J call may be wrong. The V gene's germline CDR1 is SNHLY and CDR2 FYNNEI. This CDR3 is 15 amino acids long.

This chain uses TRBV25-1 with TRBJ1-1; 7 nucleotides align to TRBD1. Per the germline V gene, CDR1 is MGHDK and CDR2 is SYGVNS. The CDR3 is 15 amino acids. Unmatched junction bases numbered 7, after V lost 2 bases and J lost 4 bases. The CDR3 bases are TGTGCCAGCAGTGAAGCCACAGGGGTTGTCACTGAAGCTTTCTTT. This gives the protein CASSEATGVVTEAFF.

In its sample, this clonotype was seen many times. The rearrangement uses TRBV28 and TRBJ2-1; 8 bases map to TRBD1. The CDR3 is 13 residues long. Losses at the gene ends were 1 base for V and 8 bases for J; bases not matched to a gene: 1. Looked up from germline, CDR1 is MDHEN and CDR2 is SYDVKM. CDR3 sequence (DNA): TGTGCCAGCAGTTTATACAGGGGGGATGAGCAGTTCTTC. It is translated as CASSLYRGDEQFF. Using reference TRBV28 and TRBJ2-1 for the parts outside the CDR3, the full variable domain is DVKVTQSSRYLVKRTGEKVFLECVQDMDHENMFWYRQDPGLGLRLIYFSYDVKMKEKGDIPEGYSVSREKKERFSLILESASTNQTSMYLCASSLYRGDEQFFGPGTRLTVL.

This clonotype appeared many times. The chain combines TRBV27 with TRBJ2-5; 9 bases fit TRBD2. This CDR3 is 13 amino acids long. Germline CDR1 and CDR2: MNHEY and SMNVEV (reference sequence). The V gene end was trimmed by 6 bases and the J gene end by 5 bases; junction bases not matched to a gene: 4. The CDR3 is CASSLAGAETQYF. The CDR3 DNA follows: TGTGCCAGCAGCTTAGCGGGAGCGGAGACCCAGTACTTC.

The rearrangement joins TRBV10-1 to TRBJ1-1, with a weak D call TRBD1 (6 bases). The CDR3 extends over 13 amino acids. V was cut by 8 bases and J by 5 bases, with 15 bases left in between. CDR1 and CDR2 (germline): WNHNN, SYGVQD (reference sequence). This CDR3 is CASVQGVATEAFF. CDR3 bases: TGCGCCAGCGTACAGGGAGTGGCGACTGAAGCTTTCTTT.

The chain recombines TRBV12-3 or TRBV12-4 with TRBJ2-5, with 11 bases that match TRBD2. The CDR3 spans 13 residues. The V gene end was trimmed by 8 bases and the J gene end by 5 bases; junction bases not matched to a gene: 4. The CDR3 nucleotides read TGTGCCAGCCAACTAGCGGGGGTGGAGACCCAGTACTTC. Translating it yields CASQLAGVETQYF.

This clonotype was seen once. CDR3 nucleotides: TGCAGCGTTGAAATAGACCGACGCTACAATGAGCAGTTCTTC. Protein sequence: CSVEIDRRYNEQFF. V usage is TRBV29-1 and J usage is TRBJ2-1, with D hard to call. The CDR3 contains 14 residues. Germline CDR1 is SQVTM and CDR2 is ANQGSEA. The ends were cut back, 2 bases at V and 3 bases at J, with 11 bases in the middle.

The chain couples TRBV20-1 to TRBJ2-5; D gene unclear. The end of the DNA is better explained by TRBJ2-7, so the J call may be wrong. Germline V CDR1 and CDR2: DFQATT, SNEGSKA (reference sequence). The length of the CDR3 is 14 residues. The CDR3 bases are TGCAGTGCTAGAGATGGCGGTTGGGGCTACGAGCAGTACTTC. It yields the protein CSARDGGWGYEQYF.

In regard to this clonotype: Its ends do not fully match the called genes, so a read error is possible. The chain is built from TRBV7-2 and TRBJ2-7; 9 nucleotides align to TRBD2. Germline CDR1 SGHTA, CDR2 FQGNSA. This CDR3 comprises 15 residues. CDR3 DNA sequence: TGTGCCAGCAACTTAGCTAGCGGGGCGTTCTACGAGCAGTACTTC. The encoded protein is CASNLASGAFYEQYF.

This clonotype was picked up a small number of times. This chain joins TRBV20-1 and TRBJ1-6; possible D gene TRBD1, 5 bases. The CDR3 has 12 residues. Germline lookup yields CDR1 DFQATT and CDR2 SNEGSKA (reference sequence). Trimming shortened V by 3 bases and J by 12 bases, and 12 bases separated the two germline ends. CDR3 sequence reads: CSASRGEEPLHF. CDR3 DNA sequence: TGCAGTGCTAGTCGGGGGGAGGAACCCCTCCACTTT.

The CDR3 sequence: CASRGPRGDQYF. In DNA, the CDR3 is TGTGCCAGCAGGGGCCCGCGGGGGGACCAGTACTTC. This chain uses TRBV28 with TRBJ2-7; the match to TRBD2 covers 8 bases. After removal of 6 bases from V and 10 bases from J, the junction contained 8 bases not matched to a gene. The CDR3 length is 12 residues. Per germline, CDR1 MDHEN and CDR2 SYDVKM.

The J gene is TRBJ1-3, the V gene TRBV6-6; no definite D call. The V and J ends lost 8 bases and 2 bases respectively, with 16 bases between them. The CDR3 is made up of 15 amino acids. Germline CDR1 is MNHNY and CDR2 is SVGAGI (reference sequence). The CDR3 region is CASGGPPLPGNTIYF. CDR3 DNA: TGTGCCAGCGGCGGGCCACCTTTACCTGGAAACACCATATATTTT.

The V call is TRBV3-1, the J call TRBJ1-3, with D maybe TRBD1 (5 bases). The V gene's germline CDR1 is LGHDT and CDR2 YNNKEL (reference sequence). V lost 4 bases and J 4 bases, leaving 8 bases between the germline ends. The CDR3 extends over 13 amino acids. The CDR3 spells CASSPGNGNTIYF. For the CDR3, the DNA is TGTGCCAGCAGCCCAGGGAACGGAAACACCATATATTTT. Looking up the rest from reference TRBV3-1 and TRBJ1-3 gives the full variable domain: DTAVSQTPKYLVTQMGNDKSIKCEQNLGHDTMYWYKQDSKKFLKIMFSYNNKELIINETVPNRFSPKSPDKAHLNLHINSLELGDSAVYFCASSPGNGNTIYFGEGSWLTVV.